This TCR beta chain was identified during a study of T cells in Graves' hyperthyroidism and ophthalmopathy (dated by TCRdb to the late 2010s). Study-wide context: Peripheral blood was sampled at the time of initial diagnosis, prior to any treatment. To identify TCR V-J signatures that set the groups apart, the researchers used a discovery cohort of 100 patients, made up of some 41 with Graves' ophthalmopathy and some 55 with stable Graves' hyperthyroidism. Prospective prediction of ophthalmopathy was tested in an independent validation cohort of 18 hyperthyroidism patients and some 17 patients who later progressed to ophthalmopathy. The 75 to 100 discovery patients were randomly split 7:3 into training and test sets. In addition, the study compared T-cell repertoires in thyroid tissue and in blood from roughly six Graves' hyperthyroidism patients. After sampling, hyperthyroidism patients received methimazole starting at 30 mg daily, and ophthalmopathy patients received high-dose intravenous methylprednisolone. The paper describes TCR Vbeta CDR3 sequencing of about 140 peripheral blood samples, made up of roughly 40 ophthalmopathy patients, more than 70 hyperthyroidism patients and 17 progressor patients.

Paper-wide results and their limitations: Most expanded thyroid clonotypes (frequency above 0.001) were also detected in blood, suggesting blood repertoires may reflect thyroid immune responses. Sample size was not statistically predetermined, and investigators were not blinded to group allocation. In cross-validation, a model built on a 13 V-J signature told ophthalmopathy apart from stable hyperthyroidism with just under 90% sensitivity and approximately 84% specificity, and in testing the same model reached 80%/75%. In validation, the model predicted progression to ophthalmopathy a median of roughly 6.5 months before onset, with about 70% sensitivity and around 76% specificity.

Moderately to severely active disease, a Clinical Activity Score of at least 3, a NOSPECS grade of at least 4, and a duration under 3 months were present in ophthalmopathy patients. Patients with uncontrolled infections, other autoimmune diseases, pregnancy or lactation were excluded. Diagnoses were established on the basis of clinical symptoms, serum thyroxine and TRAb, thyroid ultrasound, and orbital computed tomography. PBMCs were isolated from 10 ml of fresh peripheral blood by Ficoll-Paque density gradient centrifugation. Total RNA was extracted with Trizol reagent, and quality was checked on an Agilent 2100 Bioanalyzer. Regarding this clonotype: What antigen it recognizes has not been identified. The record has no base qualities; no much larger clone is one base away.

From the cysteine through the phenylalanine, the CDR3 covers 14 amino acids. Only CDR3 DNA remains: 42 bases, in frame from the first base. For CDR1 and CDR2, the germline V gene lists MDHEN and SYDVKM. TCR beta CDR3 regions were amplified from RNA transcripts. A first-round RT-PCR of the TCR CDR3 used the HTBI primer set with the Qiagen OneStep RT-PCR kit. Libraries were constructed in a second round of multiplex PCR, after which size selection and purification were carried out. Sequencing of the libraries was done on an Illumina HiSeq2000 using paired-end 100 bp reads. Per the original workflow: Raw data were processed with SOAPnuke, discarding reads with adapters, uncalled bases, mean Phred below 15, or no exact constant-primer or identifier match. COPE v1.2.5 was used to merge high-quality paired reads, and clonotypes were defined as unique nucleotide sequences. MiTCR v1.1 was used to align the clonotypes against IMGT TRBV, TRBD and TRBJ reference segments. The analysis included only V-J combinations with a frequency above 0.0001, which together covered roughly 99% of the repertoires. A TCS score was defined as the ratio of F50 (clonal expansion) to E x V (chaos), with BLOSUM62-based TCRdist applied between CDR3 peptides within each V-J. Welch's t-statistics and random forest reduced 500 to 550 V-J features to 10 to 15, which were used in a naive Bayes classifier (R e1071). Using fastp trimming at Q25 and MiXCR clonotype assembly, TCRdb reanalyzed the public sequencing data and kept in-frame beta chains. Rows matching on CDR3 protein sequence are summarized as one entry with the most common DNA and genes. TCRdb's processing, not the authors' own work, is the source of the V and J calls. The sample yields roughly 400,000 distinct CDR3 sequences; over 11% were counted once. Approximately 27% of the sample lies in the top ten.

The chain couples TRBV28 to TRBJ1-2, with TRBD1 perhaps the D gene, on 5 matching bases. The sample was blood. The receptor was isolated from a man between 50 and 59 years old with Graves' ophthalmopathy. The CDR3 protein sequence reads: CASGGAEANYGYTF. The DNA sequence is given as TGTGCATCAGGTGGGGCTGAAGCTAACTATGGCTACACCTTC.